A selection of T cell receptor beta chains follows, all from one sample in a study of CD8 T cells in Susac syndrome. TCRdb fed the immunoSEQ multiplex PCR reads into MiXCR, producing one record per CDR3 protein. The repertoire includes roughly 120,000 distinct CDR3 sequences, around 94% of them detected once, and 0.093% sits in the top ten. Sequencing was done on a sample of CD4+ T cells from PBMCs. These receptors were obtained from a human donor with multiple sclerosis. The CDR3 runs from the conserved cysteine through the conserved F or W. Each record gives: CDR3 length, V gene, clone size, J gene, D gene, CDR3 DNA, CDR3 protein. The D gene is left open where the match is weak. Clone size, where shown, is once, few, many, or a class for clones that have expanded.

>15|TRBV28|.|TRBJ1-1|.
TGTGCCAGCAGTCCTTCCGGACGCGGCTGGACTGAAGCTTTCTTT
CASSPSGRGWTEAFF
>13|TRBV7-6|.|TRBJ1-6|.
TGTGCCAGCAGCTTATCGGCAGATTCACCCCTCCACTTT
CASSLSADSPLHF
>14|TRBV20-1|.|TRBJ2-7|.
TGCAGTGCGGGCGGCCCAGGGGACTCCTACGAGCAGTACTTC
CSAGGPGDSYEQYF
>15|TRBV6-2/TRBV6-3|.|TRBJ1-3|.
TGTGCCAGCCTACGCGGCAGGGGCTCTGGAAACACCATATATTTT
CASLRGRGSGNTIYF
>15|TRBV14|.|TRBJ1-3|.
TGTGCCAGCAGCCAAGGGCGGGGAGCTGGAAACACCATATATTTT
CASSQGRGAGNTIYF
>14|TRBV7-7|.|TRBJ2-5|.
TGTGCTAGCAGCTTAAATGTCGGGGAAGTGACCCAGTACTTC
CASSLNVGEVTQYF
>11|TRBV7-2|.|TRBJ2-3|.
TGCGCCAGCAGCTTGAAGGATACGCAGTATTTT
CASSLKDTQYF
>14|TRBV20-1|once|TRBJ2-3|TRBD2
TGCAGTGCTAGTATAGCGGGGGTCGCAGATACGCAGTATTTT
CSASIAGVADTQYF
>17|TRBV7-8|.|TRBJ1-5|TRBD1
TGTGCCAGCAGCTTAGGGACCCCGGGACAGGGGACACAGCCCCAGCATTTT
CASSLGTPGQGTQPQHF
>14|TRBV11-1|.|TRBJ2-5|TRBD1
TGTGCCAGCAGCAGCCGACAGGGAGCAGAGACCCAGTACTTC
CASSSRQGAETQYF
>12|TRBV9|.|TRBJ1-2|.
TGTGCCAGCAGCGTAGGTAATGGTGGCTACACCTTC
CASSVGNGGYTF
>15|TRBV12-3/TRBV12-4|.|TRBJ2-5|TRBD2
TGTGCCAGCAGTTCCGAACGGGGGGAGGGCGAGACCCAGTACTTC
CASSSERGEGETQYF
>13|TRBV20-1|.|TRBJ1-1|.
TGCAGTGCTACCAGGGGTGGTAACACTGAAGCTTTCTTT
CSATRGGNTEAFF
>13|TRBV2|.|TRBJ2-7|TRBD1
TGTGCCAGCAGTGGGACAGGCGGGTACGAGCAGTACTTC
CASSGTGGYEQYF
>17|TRBV30|.|TRBJ1-1|TRBD1
TGTGCCTGGAGTGTACCTGGAGCAGGGGGAAAGAACACTGAAGCTTTCTTT
CAWSVPGAGGKNTEAFF
>16|TRBV11-3|.|TRBJ1-5|.
TGTGCCAGCCCTTTCGGGGCAGCAACTATCAATCAGCCCCAGCATTTT
CASPFGAATINQPQHF
>16|TRBV5-1|.|TRBJ1-6|TRBD1
TGCGCCAGCAGGACAGGGCCGAGCTCCTATAATTCACCCCTCCACTTT
CASRTGPSSYNSPLHF
>15|TRBV29-1|.|TRBJ2-4|TRBD1
TGCAGCGTGGGGACAGGGAGGAAGGCCAAAAACATTCAGTACTTC
CSVGTGRKAKNIQYF
>14|TRBV30|.|TRBJ1-1|TRBD1
TGTGCCTGGAGAAAGACAGGGGTGAACACTGAAGCTTTCTTT
CAWRKTGVNTEAFF
>16|TRBV10-3|.|TRBJ2-1|TRBD1
TGTGCCATCAGTGAGCTGGGGCAGGGGGCGATCGATGAGCAGTTCTTC
CAISELGQGAIDEQFF
>15|TRBV23-1|.|TRBJ2-4|.
TGCGCCAGCAGACGACACGTCGCGGCCAAAAACATTCAGTACTTC
CASRRHVAAKNIQYF
>13|TRBV20-1|.|TRBJ2-7|.
TGCAGTGCTAGCTATCAGGGAACCTACGAGCAGTACTTC
CSASYQGTYEQYF
>13|TRBV20-1|.|TRBJ1-6|TRBD1
TGCAGTGCTAGACGGGACAGTCGGTCACCCCTCCACTTT
CSARRDSRSPLHF
>13|TRBV3-1|.|TRBJ2-6|.
TGTGCCAGCAGCCAGGGAGGGGCCAACGTCCTGACTTTC
CASSQGGANVLTF
>14|TRBV5-1|.|TRBJ2-1|TRBD2
TGCGCCAGCAGCCGCTCTAGCGGGCTTAATGAGCAGTTCTTC
CASSRSSGLNEQFF
>14|TRBV19|.|TRBJ2-7|.
TGTGCCAGTAGTGGCCGGGATCTCGCGTACGAGCAGTACTTC
CASSGRDLAYEQYF
>15|TRBV18|.|TRBJ2-3|.
TGTGCCAGCTCACCAAGGGTTTCGGTCACAGATACGCAGTATTTT
CASSPRVSVTDTQYF
>18|TRBV4-2|.|TRBJ2-7|TRBD2
TGTGCCAGCAGCGGAACCGGGACTAGCGGGGGGAATACCTACGAGCAGTACTTC
CASSGTGTSGGNTYEQYF
>15|TRBV28|once|TRBJ2-7|.
TGTGCCAGCAGTTTGAATGGGCAGGGGGGCTACGAGCAGTACTTC
CASSLNGQGGYEQYF
>14|TRBV7-2|once|TRBJ2-1|.
TGTGCCAGCAGCTTACCTAGGGGCCACAATGAGCAGTTCTTC
CASSLPRGHNEQFF
>16|TRBV5-6|.|TRBJ2-5|TRBD2
TGTGCCAGCAGCTTGGGTCCTAGCGGGGAGCAAGAGACCCAGTACTTC
CASSLGPSGEQETQYF
>15|TRBV3-1|.|TRBJ1-1|TRBD1
TGTGCCAGCAACCTCAACAGGGGACTCAACACTGAAGCTTTCTTT
CASNLNRGLNTEAFF
>15|TRBV9|.|TRBJ1-5|.
TGTGCCAGCAGCCCCGGTCGGGCCACCCTCCAGCCCCAGCATTTT
CASSPGRATLQPQHF